This section outlines one TCR beta chain sequence together with its context. Source study methods: Amplified reference gene primers provided the basis for estimating nucleated cell counts. This table comes from immunoSEQ multiplex PCR, and its TCRdb copy is limited to in-frame clones, with some not included. V, J and clone size were drawn from that table, and D and trimming were deduced from the DNA. The sample has 95,000 to 100,000 clones, over 80% seen once; the top ten hold 17%. This entry is derived from a study of blood T cell repertoires in COVID-19. Study in general: Specimens from acute and convalescent COVID-19 originated in the United States, Italy and Spain.

The germline CDR1 and CDR2 sequences are SNHLY and FYNNEI. This CDR3 has 13 residues. Trimming removed 1 base from V and 10 bases from J; junction bases left unmatched: 4. Specimen: peripheral blood. The V and J genes are TRBV2 and TRBJ2-4, with 7 bases matching TRBD1. The TCR was taken from a man in his fifties with acute or convalescent COVID-19. In DNA, the CDR3 is TGTGCCAGCAGTGAAGAACAGGGGCGGATTCAGTACTTC. Its protein product is CASSEEQGRIQYF.